This T cell receptor (beta chain) was profiled in a study of regulatory T cells in long-lasting Graves disease. Trimming pared 10 bases from V and 0 bases from J, leaving 10 bases between. Germline V gene data show CDR1 as SNHLY and CDR2 as FYNNEI. The length of the CDR3 is 14 residues. This clonotype was seen many times. Its antigen is not identified. Time point defined: newly diagnosed GD, antithyroid drugs for less than 3 months. RNA extracted from PBMCs served as the sequencing template. TCR beta libraries were built with iRepertoire HTBI primers and Arm-PCR of CDR3 regions. Via MiXCR, TCRdb re-called the multiplex PCR reads, giving one row per CDR3 protein. The data show under 450,000 distinct CDR3 sequences, 16% seen once. Study observations and caveats: Gene preferences differed: TRBV28, TRBJ1-2, TRBJ2-5 in persistent cases.

This same sample was also part of a study on T cells in Graves' hyperthyroidism and ophthalmopathy. That source adds: No progression to ophthalmopathy during 18 months of follow-up defined stable disease. Investigators excluded patients with uncontrolled infection, other autoimmune disease, pregnancy or lactation.

The receptor's source is a woman aged 18 to 35 with Graves disease. The sample here was peripheral blood mononuclear cells (PBMCs), taken at new diagnosis, from a patient treated with antithyroid drugs. The chain employs TRBV2 and TRBJ2-6; D is unclear. The CDR3 reads CATTQNSGANVLTF. The DNA for the CDR3 is TGTGCCACTACCCAGAACTCTGGGGCCAACGTCCTGACTTTC.